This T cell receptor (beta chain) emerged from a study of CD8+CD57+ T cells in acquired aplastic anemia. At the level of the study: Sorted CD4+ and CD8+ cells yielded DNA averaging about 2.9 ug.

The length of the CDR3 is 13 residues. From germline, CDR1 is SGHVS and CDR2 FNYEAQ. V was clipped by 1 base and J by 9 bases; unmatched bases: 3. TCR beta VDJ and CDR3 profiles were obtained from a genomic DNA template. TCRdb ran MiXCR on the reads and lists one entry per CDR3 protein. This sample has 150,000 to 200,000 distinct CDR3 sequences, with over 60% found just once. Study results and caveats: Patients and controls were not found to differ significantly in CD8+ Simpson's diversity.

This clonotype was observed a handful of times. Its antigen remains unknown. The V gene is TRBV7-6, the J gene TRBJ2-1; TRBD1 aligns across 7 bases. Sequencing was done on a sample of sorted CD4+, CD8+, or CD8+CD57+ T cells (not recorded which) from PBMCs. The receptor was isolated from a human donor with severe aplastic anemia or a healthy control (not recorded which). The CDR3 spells CASSLEDRAEQFF. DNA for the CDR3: TGTGCCAGCAGCTTAGAAGACAGGGCTGAGCAGTTCTTC.